This is a list of T cell receptor beta chains from one sample in a study of control samples from healthy donors and cancer patients. Sequencing was performed with immunoSEQ multiplex PCR; in TCRdb, only in-frame clones are kept and a portion is missing. The data show around 120,000 clones, just under 95% seen once. The sequenced sample consisted of blood. The receptor set was obtained from a man aged 25-45 years in good health. CDR3s include the opening cysteine and the closing phenylalanine or tryptophan. The order of the fields is J gene, V gene, D gene, clone size, CDR3 protein, CDR3 DNA. D genes are given only for firm matches. Clone size is given for some rows only: seen once, a few or many times, or a class if the clone is expanded.

j_gene: TRBJ1-6; v_gene: TRBV6-2/TRBV6-3; d_gene: NA; abundance: NA; CDR3aa: CASSYSENSPLHF; CDR3nt: TGTGCCAGCAGTTACTCAGAGAATTCACCCCTCCACTTT
j_gene: TRBJ1-1; v_gene: TRBV19; d_gene: NA; abundance: NA; CDR3aa: CASSIGAAAGTEAFF; CDR3nt: TGTGCCAGTAGTATCGGGGCGGCAGCGGGAACTGAAGCTTTCTTT
j_gene: TRBJ1-3; v_gene: TRBV15; d_gene: NA; abundance: NA; CDR3aa: CATSRGPGSGNTIYF; CDR3nt: TGTGCCACCAGCAGGGGACCGGGCTCTGGAAACACCATATATTTT
j_gene: TRBJ2-5; v_gene: TRBV20-1; d_gene: NA; abundance: NA; CDR3aa: CSATDGKETQYF; CDR3nt: TGCAGTGCTACTGACGGCAAAGAGACCCAGTACTTC
j_gene: TRBJ1-2; v_gene: TRBV6-4; d_gene: NA; abundance: NA; CDR3aa: CASSLVPGIRYGYTF; CDR3nt: TGTGCCAGCAGCCTTGTACCGGGAATACGATATGGCTACACCTTC
j_gene: TRBJ2-7; v_gene: TRBV12-3/TRBV12-4; d_gene: NA; abundance: NA; CDR3aa: CASSLLTYEQYF; CDR3nt: TGTGCCAGCAGTTTACTGACCTACGAGCAGTACTTC
j_gene: TRBJ2-1; v_gene: TRBV7-9; d_gene: NA; abundance: NA; CDR3aa: CASSLGQDNEQFF; CDR3nt: TGTGCCAGCAGCTTAGGCCAGGACAATGAGCAGTTCTTC
j_gene: TRBJ2-7; v_gene: TRBV10-2; d_gene: TRBD2; abundance: NA; CDR3aa: CASSEQDSFLRTSGSYEQYF; CDR3nt: TGCGCCAGCAGTGAGCAGGACAGTTTTCTGAGGACTAGCGGTTCCTACGAGCAGTACTTC
j_gene: TRBJ1-2; v_gene: TRBV4-1; d_gene: TRBD1; abundance: NA; CDR3aa: CASSQPTARGHNYGYTF; CDR3nt: TGCGCCAGCAGCCAACCCACTGCCAGGGGGCATAACTATGGCTACACCTTC
j_gene: TRBJ2-7; v_gene: TRBV12-5; d_gene: NA; abundance: NA; CDR3aa: CASGLAAGWHEQYF; CDR3nt: TGTGCTAGTGGTTTGGCAGCAGGATGGCACGAGCAGTACTTC
j_gene: TRBJ1-6; v_gene: TRBV27; d_gene: TRBD1; abundance: NA; CDR3aa: CASRQGVFGNSPLHF; CDR3nt: TGTGCCAGCAGACAGGGGGTATTTGGTAATTCACCCCTCCACTTT
j_gene: TRBJ1-4; v_gene: TRBV5-1; d_gene: TRBD1; abundance: NA; CDR3aa: CASSLGDRFNEKLFF; CDR3nt: TGCGCCAGCAGCTTGGGGGACAGGTTTAATGAAAAACTGTTTTTT
j_gene: TRBJ2-3; v_gene: TRBV3-1/TRBV3-2; d_gene: TRBD2; abundance: NA; CDR3aa: CASSHGRGHSGGSTDTQYF; CDR3nt: TGTGCCAGCAGCCATGGAAGGGGCCATAGCGGGGGGAGCACAGATACGCAGTATTTT
j_gene: TRBJ1-2; v_gene: TRBV2; d_gene: TRBD1; abundance: NA; CDR3aa: CASKGGTGGPFYYGYTF; CDR3nt: TGTGCCAGCAAGGGGGGGACAGGGGGCCCGTTCTACTATGGCTACACCTTC
j_gene: TRBJ2-2; v_gene: TRBV5-4; d_gene: TRBD1; abundance: NA; CDR3aa: CASSSGQTNTGELFF; CDR3nt: TGTGCCAGCAGCTCGGGACAGACGAACACCGGGGAGCTGTTTTTT
j_gene: TRBJ1-1; v_gene: TRBV7-9; d_gene: TRBD1; abundance: NA; CDR3aa: CASSRGGTGMNTEAFF; CDR3nt: TGTGCCAGCAGCCGCGGGGGGACAGGGATGAACACTGAAGCTTTCTTT
j_gene: TRBJ1-5; v_gene: TRBV24-1; d_gene: NA; abundance: once; CDR3aa: CATSDSPDPANQPQHF; CDR3nt: TGTGCCACCAGTGATTCGCCCGATCCGGCCAATCAGCCCCAGCATTTT
j_gene: TRBJ1-2; v_gene: TRBV29-1; d_gene: TRBD1; abundance: NA; CDR3aa: CSVTLPFGQGEDYGYTF; CDR3nt: TGCAGCGTTACTTTACCTTTCGGACAGGGCGAGGACTATGGCTACACCTTC
j_gene: TRBJ2-1; v_gene: TRBV4-1; d_gene: NA; abundance: NA; CDR3aa: CASSQDARSEQFF; CDR3nt: TGCGCCAGCAGCCAAGATGCGCGTAGTGAGCAGTTCTTC
j_gene: TRBJ2-7; v_gene: TRBV29-1; d_gene: TRBD1; abundance: once; CDR3aa: CSVGGTGPYEQYF; CDR3nt: TGCAGCGTTGGCGGGACAGGGCCCTACGAGCAGTACTTC
j_gene: TRBJ2-2; v_gene: TRBV18; d_gene: NA; abundance: NA; CDR3aa: CASSVFRTVNTGELFF; CDR3nt: TGTGCCAGCTCAGTCTTCAGGACAGTAAACACCGGGGAGCTGTTTTTT
j_gene: TRBJ1-3; v_gene: TRBV10-3; d_gene: NA; abundance: NA; CDR3aa: CAISEKETASGNTIYF; CDR3nt: TGTGCCATCAGTGAAAAGGAGACCGCCTCTGGAAACACCATATATTTT
j_gene: TRBJ1-1; v_gene: TRBV7-2; d_gene: NA; abundance: NA; CDR3aa: CASSFVRDTEAFF; CDR3nt: TGTGCCAGCAGCTTTGTAAGGGACACTGAAGCTTTCTTT
j_gene: TRBJ1-2; v_gene: TRBV29-1; d_gene: TRBD1; abundance: NA; CDR3aa: CSVPTGKYGYTF; CDR3nt: TGCAGCGTTCCGACAGGGAAGTATGGCTACACCTTC
j_gene: TRBJ1-6; v_gene: TRBV5-1; d_gene: TRBD1; abundance: once; CDR3aa: CASSSTGWRSPLHF; CDR3nt: TGCGCCAGCAGCTCGACAGGGTGGAGGTCACCCCTCCACTTT
j_gene: TRBJ2-1; v_gene: TRBV7-6; d_gene: NA; abundance: NA; CDR3aa: CASSAAGSVYNEQFF; CDR3nt: TGTGCCAGCAGCGCGGCAGGGTCGGTCTACAATGAGCAGTTCTTC
j_gene: TRBJ2-1; v_gene: TRBV5-1; d_gene: NA; abundance: NA; CDR3aa: CASSWLARGLGVNEQFF; CDR3nt: TGCGCCAGCAGCTGGCTAGCAAGGGGTCTAGGCGTCAATGAGCAGTTCTTC
j_gene: TRBJ1-5; v_gene: TRBV6-5; d_gene: NA; abundance: NA; CDR3aa: CASSYTSSVWPQHF; CDR3nt: TGTGCCAGCAGTTACACTAGTTCCGTTTGGCCCCAGCATTTT
j_gene: TRBJ1-6; v_gene: TRBV28; d_gene: NA; abundance: NA; CDR3aa: CASSLPLTAMGSPLHF; CDR3nt: TGTGCCAGCAGTCTGCCCCTGACGGCGATGGGTTCACCCCTCCACTTT
j_gene: TRBJ1-1; v_gene: TRBV5-4; d_gene: NA; abundance: NA; CDR3aa: CASSLGVKQGTEAFF; CDR3nt: TGTGCCAGCAGCTTGGGGGTGAAGCAAGGGACTGAAGCTTTCTTT
j_gene: TRBJ2-1; v_gene: TRBV30; d_gene: NA; abundance: NA; CDR3aa: CAWSVMGAPYNEQFF; CDR3nt: TGTGCCTGGAGTGTTATGGGGGCCCCCTACAATGAGCAGTTCTTC
j_gene: TRBJ2-7; v_gene: TRBV10-3; d_gene: TRBD1; abundance: NA; CDR3aa: CAIGTGAADEQYF; CDR3nt: TGTGCCATTGGGACAGGGGCCGCAGACGAGCAGTACTTC
j_gene: TRBJ2-7; v_gene: TRBV6-2/TRBV6-3; d_gene: NA; abundance: NA; CDR3aa: CASSYPSSYEQYF; CDR3nt: TGTGCCAGCAGTTACCCGAGCTCCTACGAGCAGTACTTC
j_gene: TRBJ1-1; v_gene: TRBV3-1/TRBV3-2; d_gene: TRBD1; abundance: once; CDR3aa: CASSQVTGSPNTEAFF; CDR3nt: TGTGCCAGCAGCCAAGTGACAGGGTCCCCGAACACTGAAGCTTTCTTT
j_gene: TRBJ2-5; v_gene: TRBV9; d_gene: TRBD2; abundance: NA; CDR3aa: CASSVGASGGPKETQYF; CDR3nt: TGTGCCAGCAGCGTAGGGGCTAGCGGGGGGCCTAAAGAGACCCAGTACTTC